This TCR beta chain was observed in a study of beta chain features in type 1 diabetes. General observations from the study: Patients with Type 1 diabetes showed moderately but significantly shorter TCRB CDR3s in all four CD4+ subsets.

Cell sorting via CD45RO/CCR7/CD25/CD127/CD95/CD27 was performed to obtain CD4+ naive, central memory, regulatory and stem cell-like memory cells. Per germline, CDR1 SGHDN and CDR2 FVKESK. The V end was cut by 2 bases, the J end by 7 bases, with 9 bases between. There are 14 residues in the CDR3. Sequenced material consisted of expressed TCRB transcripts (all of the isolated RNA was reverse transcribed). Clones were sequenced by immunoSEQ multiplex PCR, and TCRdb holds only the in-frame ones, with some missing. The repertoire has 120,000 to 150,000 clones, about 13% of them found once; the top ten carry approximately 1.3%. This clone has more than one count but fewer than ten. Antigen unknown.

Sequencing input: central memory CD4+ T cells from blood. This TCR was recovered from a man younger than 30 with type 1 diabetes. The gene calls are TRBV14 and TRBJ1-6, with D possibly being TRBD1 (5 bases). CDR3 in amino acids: CASSQQGGNSPLHF. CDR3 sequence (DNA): TGTGCCAGCAGCCAACAGGGTGGAAATTCACCCCTCCACTTT.